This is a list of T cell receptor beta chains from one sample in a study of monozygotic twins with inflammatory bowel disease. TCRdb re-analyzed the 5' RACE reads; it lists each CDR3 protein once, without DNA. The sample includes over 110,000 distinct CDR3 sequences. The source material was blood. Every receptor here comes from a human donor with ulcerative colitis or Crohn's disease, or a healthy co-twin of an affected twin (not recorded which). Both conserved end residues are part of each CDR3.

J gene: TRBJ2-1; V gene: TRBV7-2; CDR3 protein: CASSLASNEQFF
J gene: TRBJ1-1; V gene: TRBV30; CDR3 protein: CAWGRQGYEAFF
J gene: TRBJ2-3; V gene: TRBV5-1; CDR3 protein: CASSPPSGGPPYTDTQYF
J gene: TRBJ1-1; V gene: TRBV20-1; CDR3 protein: CSAPTGHTEAFF
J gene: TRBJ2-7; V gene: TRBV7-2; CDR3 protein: CASRRGPDSYEQYF
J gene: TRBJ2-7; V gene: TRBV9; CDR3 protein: CASSVGSGQGFHEQYF
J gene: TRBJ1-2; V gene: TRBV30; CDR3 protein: CAWSRDSYGYTF
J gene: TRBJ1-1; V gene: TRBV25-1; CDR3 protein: CASSELTALGTEAFF
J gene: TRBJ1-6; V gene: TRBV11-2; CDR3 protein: CASSPLLMGDSYNSPLHF
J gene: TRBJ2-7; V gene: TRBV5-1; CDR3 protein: CASSLGLTYEQYF
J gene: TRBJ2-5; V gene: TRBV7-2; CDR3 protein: CASSSQRAYRETQYF
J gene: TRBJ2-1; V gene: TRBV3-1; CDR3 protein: CASSHLLGLAVDNEQFF